This T cell receptor beta chain appears in the sequencing data of a study of blood T cell repertoires in COVID-19. Study background: In each case, the material was cDNA or gDNA derived from T cells, B-cell-depleted T cells, or PBMCs.

Methods used by the authors: Amplified reference gene primers provided the basis for estimating nucleated cell counts. Sequencing was performed with immunoSEQ multiplex PCR; in TCRdb, only in-frame clones are kept and a portion is missing. V, J and clone size derive from that table, while D and trimming were established from the DNA sequence. The data show about 170,000 clones, approximately 82% seen once. The germline V and J ends were trimmed by 4 bases and 1 base, with 11 bases remaining between them. The CDR3 consists of 14 residues. CDR1 and CDR2 from the germline V gene are SNHLY and FYNNEI. This receptor was obtained from an elderly woman with acute or convalescent COVID-19. The sample taken for sequencing was peripheral blood. The genes are TRBV2 and TRBJ2-7; possible D gene TRBD2, 6 bases. CDR3 sequence: CASSVSGVSYEQYF. CDR3 sequence (DNA): TGTGCCAGCAGTGTTTCGGGAGTGTCCTACGAGCAGTACTTC.